This is a list of T cell receptor beta chains from one sample in a study of shared clonotypes between healthy human individuals. TCRdb's copy holds only in-frame clones and misses some; the assay was immunoSEQ multiplex PCR. Of millions of clones in the sample, just under 95% are singletons; the top ten hold around 1.1%. Sequenced material: naive CD8+ T cells sorted from blood. Source of these receptors: a man between 18 and 29 years old in good health. CDR3s include the opening cysteine and the closing phenylalanine or tryptophan. Each record gives: V gene, D gene, clone size, J gene, CDR3 protein, CDR3 DNA. D genes are given only for firm matches. Clone sizes are given selectively: once, few, many, or a class where the clone is expanded.

v_gene: TRBV6-5
d_gene: -
abundance: -
j_gene: TRBJ1-1
CDR3aa: CASSYSPGPNTEAFF
CDR3nt: TGTGCCAGCAGTTACTCCCCAGGCCCGAACACTGAAGCTTTCTTT

v_gene: TRBV13
d_gene: TRBD1
abundance: -
j_gene: TRBJ1-4
CDR3aa: CASSQNRGLNEKLFF
CDR3nt: TGTGCCAGCAGCCAGAACAGGGGGCTTAATGAAAAACTGTTTTTT

v_gene: TRBV10-3
d_gene: -
abundance: -
j_gene: TRBJ2-1
CDR3aa: CAISDPPGMAYNEQFF
CDR3nt: TGTGCCATCAGTGACCCCCCAGGGATGGCCTACAATGAGCAGTTCTTC

v_gene: TRBV4-1
d_gene: TRBD1
abundance: -
j_gene: TRBJ2-1
CDR3aa: CASSQDYRGGVEQFF
CDR3nt: TGCGCCAGCAGCCAAGACTACAGGGGCGGTGTTGAGCAGTTCTTC

v_gene: TRBV6-5
d_gene: -
abundance: -
j_gene: TRBJ2-2
CDR3aa: CASSYSLSGNTGELFF
CDR3nt: TGTGCCAGCAGTTACTCACTGAGCGGGAACACCGGGGAGCTGTTTTTT

v_gene: TRBV7-6
d_gene: TRBD2
abundance: -
j_gene: TRBJ2-7
CDR3aa: CASSPGGGSTYEQYF
CDR3nt: TGTGCCAGCAGCCCGGGCGGGGGGTCTACCTACGAGCAGTACTTC

v_gene: TRBV6-5
d_gene: TRBD2
abundance: -
j_gene: TRBJ2-3
CDR3aa: CASSYAGATDTQYF
CDR3nt: TGTGCCAGCAGTTACGCGGGAGCAACAGATACGCAGTATTTT

v_gene: TRBV28
d_gene: TRBD2
abundance: once
j_gene: TRBJ2-5
CDR3aa: CASRILAGGETQYF
CDR3nt: TGTGCCAGCAGGATACTAGCGGGGGGGGAGACCCAGTACTTC

v_gene: TRBV7-9
d_gene: -
abundance: -
j_gene: TRBJ2-2
CDR3aa: CASSLEAKRASNTGELFF
CDR3nt: TGTGCCAGCAGCTTAGAAGCGAAGAGGGCCTCGAACACCGGGGAGCTGTTTTTT

v_gene: TRBV9
d_gene: TRBD1
abundance: -
j_gene: TRBJ2-2
CDR3aa: CASSVEGQGTGELFF
CDR3nt: TGTGCCAGCAGCGTTGAAGGACAGGGCACCGGGGAGCTGTTTTTT

v_gene: TRBV7-9
d_gene: TRBD2
abundance: -
j_gene: TRBJ2-3
CDR3aa: CASSLAGVGDTQYF
CDR3nt: TGTGCCAGCAGCTTGGCGGGAGTGGGAGATACGCAGTATTTT

v_gene: TRBV5-1
d_gene: TRBD2
abundance: -
j_gene: TRBJ2-3
CDR3aa: CASSLVAGADTQYF
CDR3nt: TGCGCCAGCAGCTTGGTAGCGGGAGCAGATACGCAGTATTTT

v_gene: TRBV27
d_gene: -
abundance: -
j_gene: TRBJ2-7
CDR3aa: CASSLLSRPYEQYF
CDR3nt: TGTGCCAGCAGTTTACTTAGCCGGCCCTACGAGCAGTACTTC

v_gene: TRBV9
d_gene: TRBD2
abundance: -
j_gene: TRBJ2-5
CDR3aa: CASSAEAGAAETQYF
CDR3nt: TGTGCCAGCAGCGCCGAGGCGGGAGCCGCGGAGACCCAGTACTTC

v_gene: TRBV30
d_gene: -
abundance: -
j_gene: TRBJ1-1
CDR3aa: CAWSVNRDTEAFF
CDR3nt: TGTGCCTGGAGTGTAAATAGGGACACTGAAGCTTTCTTT

v_gene: TRBV7-9
d_gene: TRBD1
abundance: -
j_gene: TRBJ2-5
CDR3aa: CASSAPGGSEETQYF
CDR3nt: TGTGCCAGCAGCGCTCCAGGGGGCAGTGAAGAGACCCAGTACTTC

v_gene: TRBV10-3
d_gene: -
abundance: -
j_gene: TRBJ2-1
CDR3aa: CAISESDSYPQNEQFF
CDR3nt: TGTGCCATCAGTGAGAGTGACAGCTACCCCCAGAATGAGCAGTTCTTC

v_gene: TRBV2
d_gene: TRBD1
abundance: -
j_gene: TRBJ2-3
CDR3aa: CASSVDRGYPPDTQYF
CDR3nt: TGTGCCAGCAGCGTGGACAGGGGGTATCCCCCAGATACGCAGTATTTT

v_gene: TRBV11-3
d_gene: -
abundance: -
j_gene: TRBJ2-2
CDR3aa: CASSFFYTGELFF
CDR3nt: TGTGCCAGCAGCTTTTTTTACACCGGGGAGCTGTTTTTT

v_gene: TRBV7-9
d_gene: TRBD2
abundance: -
j_gene: TRBJ2-2
CDR3aa: CASSLPIAGTNTGELFF
CDR3nt: TGTGCCAGCAGCTTACCCATAGCGGGAACGAACACCGGGGAGCTGTTTTTT

v_gene: TRBV7-8
d_gene: -
abundance: -
j_gene: TRBJ2-1
CDR3aa: CASSLWSEGQLYNEQFF
CDR3nt: TGTGCCAGCAGCTTATGGTCGGAGGGACAGCTTTACAATGAGCAGTTCTTC

v_gene: TRBV28
d_gene: -
abundance: -
j_gene: TRBJ1-4
CDR3aa: CASTRESGEKLFF
CDR3nt: TGTGCCAGCACCCGAGAGAGTGGAGAAAAACTGTTTTTT

v_gene: TRBV30
d_gene: -
abundance: -
j_gene: TRBJ2-7
CDR3aa: CAWSVTGSEQYF
CDR3nt: TGTGCCTGGAGTGTAACAGGCTCCGAGCAGTACTTC

v_gene: TRBV9
d_gene: -
abundance: once
j_gene: TRBJ1-4
CDR3aa: CASSVAGTTNEKLFF
CDR3nt: TGTGCCAGCAGCGTAGCCGGGACCACTAATGAAAAACTGTTTTTT

v_gene: TRBV10-2
d_gene: -
abundance: -
j_gene: TRBJ2-5
CDR3aa: CASTSGEDQETQYF
CDR3nt: TGCGCCAGCACTTCAGGGGAAGACCAAGAGACCCAGTACTTC

v_gene: TRBV13
d_gene: TRBD1
abundance: -
j_gene: TRBJ1-5
CDR3aa: CASSLRQGNQPQHF
CDR3nt: TGTGCCAGCAGCTTGCGACAGGGGAATCAGCCCCAGCATTTT

v_gene: TRBV4-1
d_gene: TRBD1
abundance: once
j_gene: TRBJ2-7
CDR3aa: CASSRETGERSYEQYF
CDR3nt: TGCGCCAGCAGCCGAGAAACAGGGGAGCGCTCCTACGAGCAGTACTTC

v_gene: TRBV29-1
d_gene: -
abundance: -
j_gene: TRBJ2-7
CDR3aa: CSVEVWQEQYF
CDR3nt: TGCAGCGTTGAGGTTTGGCAGGAGCAGTACTTC

v_gene: TRBV10-2
d_gene: -
abundance: once
j_gene: TRBJ2-2
CDR3aa: CASSESISPGELFF
CDR3nt: TGCGCCAGCAGTGAGTCGATTTCGCCCGGGGAGCTGTTTTTT

v_gene: TRBV10-2
d_gene: -
abundance: -
j_gene: TRBJ2-3
CDR3aa: CASSDGAGSTDTQYF
CDR3nt: TGCGCCAGCAGTGATGGGGCAGGGAGCACAGATACGCAGTATTTT

v_gene: TRBV10-2
d_gene: -
abundance: -
j_gene: TRBJ2-1
CDR3aa: CASSLGASSYNEQFF
CDR3nt: TGCGCCAGTTCCTTGGGGGCCAGCTCCTACAATGAGCAGTTCTTC

v_gene: TRBV5-6
d_gene: TRBD1
abundance: -
j_gene: TRBJ2-7
CDR3aa: CASSTGVTYEQYF
CDR3nt: TGTGCCAGCAGCACAGGGGTAACCTACGAGCAGTACTTC

v_gene: TRBV11-2
d_gene: -
abundance: -
j_gene: TRBJ1-2
CDR3aa: CASSLHRTSGEPNYGYTF
CDR3nt: TGTGCCAGCAGCTTACACCGAACTTCAGGGGAACCTAACTATGGCTACACCTTC

v_gene: TRBV6-6
d_gene: -
abundance: -
j_gene: TRBJ2-7
CDR3aa: CASSWEAYEQYF
CDR3nt: TGTGCCAGCAGTTGGGAGGCCTACGAGCAGTACTTC

v_gene: TRBV7-9
d_gene: TRBD1
abundance: -
j_gene: TRBJ2-7
CDR3aa: CASSSLGQGAYYEQYF
CDR3nt: TGTGCCAGCAGCTCCTTGGGACAGGGGGCTTACTACGAGCAGTACTTC

v_gene: TRBV4-1
d_gene: TRBD2
abundance: -
j_gene: TRBJ2-7
CDR3aa: CASSQVGTSPTYEQYF
CDR3nt: TGCGCCAGCAGCCAAGTAGGGACTAGCCCTACCTACGAGCAGTACTTC

v_gene: TRBV28
d_gene: TRBD1
abundance: -
j_gene: TRBJ2-5
CDR3aa: CASSLLGTEEETQYF
CDR3nt: TGTGCCAGCAGTTTGTTGGGGACAGAAGAAGAGACCCAGTACTTC

v_gene: TRBV5-6
d_gene: TRBD1
abundance: -
j_gene: TRBJ1-2
CDR3aa: CASTSTGGAGGYTF
CDR3nt: TGTGCCAGCACTTCGACAGGGGGCGCCGGTGGCTACACCTTC

v_gene: TRBV29-1
d_gene: TRBD2
abundance: -
j_gene: TRBJ2-1
CDR3aa: CSGFGTSTNNEQFF
CDR3nt: TGCAGCGGATTCGGGACTAGCACGAACAATGAGCAGTTCTTC

v_gene: TRBV5-8
d_gene: TRBD2
abundance: -
j_gene: TRBJ2-7
CDR3aa: CASSLSSGSPYEQYF
CDR3nt: TGTGCCAGCAGCCTTTCTAGCGGGTCCCCCTACGAGCAGTACTTC

v_gene: TRBV25-1
d_gene: -
abundance: -
j_gene: TRBJ1-1
CDR3aa: CASSPGTYSTEAFF
CDR3nt: TGTGCCAGCAGTCCTGGGACATACAGCACTGAAGCTTTCTTT

v_gene: TRBV6-5
d_gene: -
abundance: -
j_gene: TRBJ1-6
CDR3aa: CASSYSNHSPLHF
CDR3nt: TGTGCCAGCAGTTACTCGAATCATTCACCCCTCCACTTT

v_gene: TRBV9
d_gene: TRBD2
abundance: -
j_gene: TRBJ2-2
CDR3aa: CASSVSGMAGELFF
CDR3nt: TGTGCCAGCAGCGTTAGCGGGATGGCCGGGGAGCTGTTTTTT

v_gene: TRBV28
d_gene: -
abundance: -
j_gene: TRBJ1-5
CDR3aa: CASSLRGPSNQPQHF
CDR3nt: TGTGCCAGCAGTTTACGGGGTCCTAGCAATCAGCCCCAGCATTTT

v_gene: TRBV5-4
d_gene: -
abundance: -
j_gene: TRBJ1-3
CDR3aa: CASSLAPSGNTIYF
CDR3nt: TGTGCCAGCAGCTTGGCCCCCTCTGGAAACACCATATATTTT

v_gene: TRBV7-2
d_gene: -
abundance: -
j_gene: TRBJ2-2
CDR3aa: CASSAWELNTGELFF
CDR3nt: TGTGCCAGCAGCGCCTGGGAGTTGAACACCGGGGAGCTGTTTTTT

v_gene: TRBV19
d_gene: -
abundance: -
j_gene: TRBJ1-1
CDR3aa: CASSIVPGEAFF
CDR3nt: TGTGCCAGTAGTATAGTACCGGGTGAAGCTTTCTTT

v_gene: TRBV2
d_gene: TRBD1
abundance: -
j_gene: TRBJ2-5
CDR3aa: CASRGQGLETQYF
CDR3nt: TGTGCCAGCAGGGGACAGGGGTTGGAGACCCAGTACTTC

v_gene: TRBV6-5
d_gene: -
abundance: -
j_gene: TRBJ2-3
CDR3aa: CASKGAHRADTQYF
CDR3nt: TGTGCCAGCAAAGGGGCGCATAGGGCAGATACGCAGTATTTT

v_gene: TRBV7-8
d_gene: -
abundance: -
j_gene: TRBJ2-7
CDR3aa: CASSLEWGWSSYEQYF
CDR3nt: TGTGCCAGCAGCTTAGAATGGGGTTGGTCCTCCTACGAGCAGTACTTC

v_gene: TRBV30
d_gene: -
abundance: once
j_gene: TRBJ2-7
CDR3aa: CAWSTGFSYEQYF
CDR3nt: TGTGCCTGGAGTACAGGGTTCTCCTACGAGCAGTACTTC

v_gene: TRBV6-6
d_gene: -
abundance: once
j_gene: TRBJ2-7
CDR3aa: CASALGRQVYEQYF
CDR3nt: TGTGCCAGCGCCCTTGGGAGGCAGGTCTACGAGCAGTACTTC

v_gene: TRBV10-3
d_gene: -
abundance: -
j_gene: TRBJ1-1
CDR3aa: CAISEKGNTEAFF
CDR3nt: TGTGCCATCAGTGAAAAGGGGAACACTGAAGCTTTCTTT

v_gene: TRBV6-6
d_gene: TRBD1
abundance: -
j_gene: TRBJ2-1
CDR3aa: CASSGDRVAYNEQFF
CDR3nt: TGTGCCAGCAGCGGGGACAGGGTGGCCTACAATGAGCAGTTCTTC

v_gene: TRBV27
d_gene: TRBD1
abundance: -
j_gene: TRBJ1-6
CDR3aa: CASSRILQGAPYNSPLHF
CDR3nt: TGTGCCAGCAGCCGCATTCTACAGGGGGCCCCCTATAATTCACCCCTCCACTTT

v_gene: TRBV5-4
d_gene: -
abundance: -
j_gene: TRBJ1-3
CDR3aa: CASSPDNSGNTIYF
CDR3nt: TGTGCCAGCAGCCCGGACAACTCTGGAAACACCATATATTTT

v_gene: TRBV27
d_gene: TRBD1
abundance: -
j_gene: TRBJ2-7
CDR3aa: CASSPSFGDRTYEQYF
CDR3nt: TGTGCCAGCAGCCCATCCTTCGGGGACAGAACCTACGAGCAGTACTTC